This T cell receptor beta chain was recovered during a study of CXCR3-negative and CXCR3-positive naive CD8 T cells (dated by TCRdb to between 2017 and 2020). Study-wide context: In total, about 135 million TRB reads were obtained, corresponding to roughly 1.5 +/- 0.3 million reads per library. The diversity and physicochemical repertoire analyses included roughly ten donors pooled from two independent experiments. Naive subsets from about 5 donors and memory cells from 3 donors were included in the TRBV-TRBJ cluster analysis. Broad study findings and their caveats: Freshly isolated PBMCs were used for most assays because CXCR3 expression partially decreased after cryopreservation. TRBV-TRBJ usage was similar between naive CXCR3-negative and CXCR3-positive cells from the same donor, while memory cells showed distinct patterns. Both naive subsets had comparably high repertoire diversity, while memory CD8+ T cells had much lower repertoire diversity. Because surface CD5, which is linked to self-reactivity in mice, was comparable between the naive subsets, TCR interaction strength was also inferred from the physicochemical properties of TRB CDR3s.

TCRdb shows the sequencer as NextSeq 550. The Human TCR Profiling Kit (MiLaboratory) was used to prepare UMI-labeled 5' RACE TRB cDNA libraries. cDNA synthesis used the entire amount of extracted RNA, and PCR amplification then used the entire amount of cDNA produced. Libraries were prepared in parallel with an identical number of PCR cycles. As for the original processing: With a requirement of at least two reads per UMI, MIGEC and MiXCR extracted about 50,000 +/- 10,000 unique UMI-labeled TRB cDNA molecules per library. On average, each library contained approximately 40,000 +/- 10,000 functional in-frame TRB CDR3 nucleotide clonotypes without stop codons. After downsampling to 5000 UMI-labeled TRB molecules per sample, diversity metrics such as normalized Shannon-Wiener and Chao1 were calculated in VDJtools. VDJtools was used to calculate clonotype-size-weighted physicochemical properties of the central five CDR3 residues, namely interaction energy, strength, volume and Kidera factor 4. Once TCRdb had reprocessed the reads, it stored one entry per CDR3 protein sequence and supplied no DNA. For this entry, the V and J calls and clone size follow TCRdb and not the study's own pipeline. The sample's table lists a count of some 40,000 distinct CDR3 sequences. The ten largest clones capture 6.5% to 8.5% of the sample.

Including cysteine and phenylalanine, the CDR3 has 11 amino acids. DNA for this receptor is not on file. As encoded in the germline V gene, CDR1 is SQVTM while CDR2 is ANQGSEA. For every CD8+ T cell subset, around 300,000 cells were flow-sorted straight into RLT lysis buffer, and each subset was sorted in triplicate. Using standard density gradient centrifugation, peripheral blood mononuclear cells were isolated from buffy coats. Total RNA was extracted from sorted cells using an RNeasy Mini Kit. Notes on this clonotype: The antigen this receptor binds is unknown.

The material sequenced was memory CD8+ T cells from blood. This specimen's cell subset or site label, per the study, means: conventional CD8+ memory T cells (TMEM), sorted as controls. Recombination connected TRBV29-1 to TRBJ2-2. This sequence was found in a human donor in good health. Some clones in this sample may be carry-over from other donors' samples. CDR3 region: CSVEDSGELFF.